This T cell receptor beta chain was identified in a study of CXCR3-negative and CXCR3-positive naive CD8 T cells. Findings of the study overall: Hydrophobicity was higher for TRB CDR3s found in CXCR3-positive naive cells than in CXCR3-negative naive cells.

The CDR3 totals 12 residues. Germline CDR1 is SGHTA and CDR2 is FQGTGA. About this clonotype: Its specificity is not known.

The libraries of TRB cDNA were constructed through 5' RACE using UMI labels. TCRdb re-called the 5' RACE reads and gives one entry per CDR3 protein, without DNA. The sample table sets out 80,000 to 100,000 distinct CDR3 sequences. The source is a human donor in good health. Some clones in this sample may be carry-over from other donors' samples. The J gene is TRBJ2-2, the V gene TRBV7-3. The material sequenced was naive CXCR3+ CD8+ T cells from blood. This sample's subset: CD45RO-CCR7+CD27+CD95- naive CD8+ T cells expressing CXCR3 (TNR3+). The CDR3 region is CASSLSAGELFF.